This T cell receptor (beta chain) came from a study of blood T cell repertoires in COVID-19. Study-level information: Whether acute or convalescent, the COVID-19 samples came from the United States, Italy and Spain. Sample material is recorded as cDNA or gDNA derived from T cells, B-cell-depleted T cells, or PBMCs.

Looked up from germline, CDR1 is SGHTS and CDR2 is YDEGEE. V lost 4 bases and J lost 0; bases outside the gene matches: 7. This CDR3 is 16 amino acids long. TCRdb keeps only in-frame clones here, not all; method: immunoSEQ multiplex PCR. The sample lists about 250,000 clones; 65% to 85% were seen once. The chain is built from TRBV5-8 and TRBJ1-5; TRBD1 aligns across 7 bases. The sequence was obtained from a man aged 40-49 years with active or convalescent COVID-19. Sample: peripheral blood. The CDR3 region is CASSPGRTGSNQPQHF. The CDR3 nucleotides read TGTGCCAGCAGCCCTGGGAGGACAGGTAGCAATCAGCCCCAGCATTTT.